This TCR beta chain was captured in a study of blood T cell repertoires in COVID-19. Background on the study: Both acute and convalescent COVID-19 samples were obtained from the United States, Italy and Spain. Nucleic acid was either cDNA or gDNA, and it came from T cells, B-cell-depleted T cells, or PBMCs.

In the source study's methods: Amplification with reference gene primers provided the estimates of nucleated cell counts. The table came from immunoSEQ multiplex PCR; TCRdb's copy has only in-frame clones and leaves some out. V and J calls and clone size follow that table, whereas D and trimming were derived from the DNA. The repertoire holds under 200,000 clones, with about 83% as singletons. Seattle enrolled patients during active infection and tracked them longitudinally. V dropped 4 bases and J dropped 4 bases, with 17 bases sitting between them. Germline V CDR1 and CDR2: SGHRS, YFSETQ. The CDR3 has 16 amino acids.

The origin of this receptor is a woman older than 75 with COVID-19, enrolled during active disease. The source material was peripheral blood. The chain carries TRBV5-1 and TRBJ2-2; no firm D call. The CDR3 region is CASSDPRDLGTGELFF. CDR3 coding DNA: TGCGCCAGCAGCGATCCTAGAGATCTGGGCACCGGGGAGCTGTTTTTT.